The sequence of this T cell receptor beta chain was determined in a study of blood T cell repertoires in COVID-19. On the study more broadly: Sources were T cells, B-cell-depleted T cells, or PBMCs; the material itself was cDNA or gDNA.

In the authors' methods: Reference gene primer amplification in the assay estimated nucleated cell counts. Here immunoSEQ multiplex PCR was the method, and the copy in TCRdb shows in-frame clones only, minus some. V, J and clone size were drawn from that table, and D and trimming were deduced from the DNA. The data show about 440,000 clones, with approximately 88% seen just once and around 12% held by the top ten. Germline lookup yields CDR1 SQVTM and CDR2 ANQGSEA. The germline V and J ends were trimmed by 7 bases and 1 base, with 13 bases remaining between them. The CDR3 is 14 residues long. Material: peripheral blood. The V call is TRBV29-1, the J call TRBJ2-2, with D possibly TRBD1 on 6 matching bases. This clonotype was obtained from a woman aged 45-65 years with COVID-19, enrolled during active disease. CDR3 in amino acids: CSAQPGQNTGELFF. The CDR3 region has the DNA TGCAGCGCTCAACCGGGACAGAACACCGGGGAGCTGTTTTTT.